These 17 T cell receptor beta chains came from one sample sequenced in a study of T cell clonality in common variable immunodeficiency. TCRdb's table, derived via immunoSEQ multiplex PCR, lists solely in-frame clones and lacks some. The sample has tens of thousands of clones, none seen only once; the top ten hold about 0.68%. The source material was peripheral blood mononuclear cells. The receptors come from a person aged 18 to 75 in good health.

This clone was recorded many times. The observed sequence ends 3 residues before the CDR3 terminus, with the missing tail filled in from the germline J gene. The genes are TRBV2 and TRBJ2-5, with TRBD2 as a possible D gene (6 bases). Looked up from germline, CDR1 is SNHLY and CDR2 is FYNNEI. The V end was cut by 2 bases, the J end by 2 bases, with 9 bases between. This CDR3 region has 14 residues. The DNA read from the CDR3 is TGTGCCAGCAGTGAACGTGGGGGGCAAGAGACC. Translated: CASSERGGQET. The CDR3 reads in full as CASSERGGQETQYF.

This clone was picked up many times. The DNA read from the CDR3 is TGTGCTAGTGGTTTAAGTCAGGGACTAGCGGGGGGTACG. Translation: CASGLSQGLAGGT. The entire CDR3 protein reads CASGLSQGLAGGTQYF. The chain links TRBV12-5 to TRBJ2-3; 15 bases are a match to TRBD2. The read gets to within 3 residues of the CDR3 end, and the germline J gene fills in the rest. The CDR3 extends over 16 amino acids. Germline CDR1 LGHNT, CDR2 FRNRAP. Trimming at V came to 3 bases and at J to 8 bases, leaving 6 bases not matched to a gene.

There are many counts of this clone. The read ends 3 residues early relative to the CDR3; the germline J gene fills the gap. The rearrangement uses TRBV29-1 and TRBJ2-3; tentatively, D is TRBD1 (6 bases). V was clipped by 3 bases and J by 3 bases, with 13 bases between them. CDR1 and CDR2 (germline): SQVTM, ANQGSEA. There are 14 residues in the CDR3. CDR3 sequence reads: CSVDGGQLTDTQYF. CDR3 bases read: TGCAGCGTTGACGGCGGACAGCTAACAGATACG.

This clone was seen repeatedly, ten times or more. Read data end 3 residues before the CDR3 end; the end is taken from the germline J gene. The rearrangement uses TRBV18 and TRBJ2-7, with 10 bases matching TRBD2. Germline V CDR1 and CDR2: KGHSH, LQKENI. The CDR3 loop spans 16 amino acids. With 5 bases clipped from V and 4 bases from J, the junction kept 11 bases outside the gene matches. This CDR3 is CASSATGTSVMYEQYF. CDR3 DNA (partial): TGTGCCAGCTCAGCGACCGGGACTAGCGTAATGTACGAG. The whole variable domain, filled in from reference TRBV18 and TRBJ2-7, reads NAGVMQNPRHLVRRRGQEARLRCSPMKGHSHVYWYRQLPEEGLKFMVYLQKENIIDESGMPKERFSAEFPKEGPSILRIQQVVRGDSAAYFCASSATGTSVMYEQYFGPGTRLTVT.

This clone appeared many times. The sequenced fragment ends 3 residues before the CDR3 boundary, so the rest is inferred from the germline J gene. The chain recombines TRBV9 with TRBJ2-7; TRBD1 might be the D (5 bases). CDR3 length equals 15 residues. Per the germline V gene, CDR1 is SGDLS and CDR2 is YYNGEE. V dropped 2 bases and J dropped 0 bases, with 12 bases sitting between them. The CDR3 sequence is CASSVAARDSYEQYF. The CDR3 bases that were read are TGTGCCAGCAGCGTGGCCGCCAGGGACTCCTACGAG.

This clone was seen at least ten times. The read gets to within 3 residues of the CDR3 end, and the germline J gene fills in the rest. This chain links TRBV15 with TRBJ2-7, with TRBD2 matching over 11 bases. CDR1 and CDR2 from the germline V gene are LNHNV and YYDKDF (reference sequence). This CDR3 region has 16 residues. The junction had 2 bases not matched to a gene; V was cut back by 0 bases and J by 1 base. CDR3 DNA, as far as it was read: TGTGCCACCAGCAGAGAGGGACTAGCGGAGTCCTACGAG. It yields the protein CATSREGLAESYE. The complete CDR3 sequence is CATSREGLAESYEQYF.

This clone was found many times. CDR3 region: CASSDFQDRGEKLFF. The sequenced part of the CDR3 DNA is TGTGCCAGCAGTGATTTTCAGGACAGGGGTGAAAAA. The V call is TRBV2, the J call TRBJ1-4; TRBD1 aligns across 9 bases. Read data end 3 residues before the CDR3 end; the end is taken from the germline J gene. Germline loops: CDR1 SNHLY, CDR2 FYNNEI. Trimming cost V 3 bases and J 7 bases; bases outside gene matches: 6. The CDR3 spans 15 residues. Based on the CDR3 plus reference TRBV2 and TRBJ1-4, the full variable domain is EPEVTQTPSHQVTQMGQEVILRCVPISNHLYFYWYRQILGQKVEFLVSFYNNEISEKSEIFDDQFSVERPDGSNFTLKIRSTKLEDSAMYFCASSDFQDRGEKLFFGSGTQLSVL.

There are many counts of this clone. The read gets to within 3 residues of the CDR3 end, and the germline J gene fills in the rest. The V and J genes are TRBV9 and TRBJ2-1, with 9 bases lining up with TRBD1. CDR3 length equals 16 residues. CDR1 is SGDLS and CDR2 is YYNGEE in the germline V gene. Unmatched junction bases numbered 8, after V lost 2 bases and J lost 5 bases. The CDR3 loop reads CASSVVSGTGNNEQFF. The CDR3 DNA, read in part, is TGTGCCAGCAGCGTTGTAAGTGGGACAGGGAACAATGAG.

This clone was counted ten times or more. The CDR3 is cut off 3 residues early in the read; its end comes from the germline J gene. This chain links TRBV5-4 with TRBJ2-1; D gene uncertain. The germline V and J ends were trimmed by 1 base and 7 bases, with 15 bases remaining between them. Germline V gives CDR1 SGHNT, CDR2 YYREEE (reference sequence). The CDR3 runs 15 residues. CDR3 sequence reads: CASSLPPPRHNEQFF. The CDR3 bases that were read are TGTGCCAGCAGCTTGCCCCCCCCAAGACATAATGAG.

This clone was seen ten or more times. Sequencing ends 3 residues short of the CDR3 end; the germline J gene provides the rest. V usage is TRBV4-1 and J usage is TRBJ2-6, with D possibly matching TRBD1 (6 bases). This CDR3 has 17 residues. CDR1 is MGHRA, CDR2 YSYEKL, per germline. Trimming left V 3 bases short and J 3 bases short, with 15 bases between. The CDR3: CASSHKPTGFGANVLTF. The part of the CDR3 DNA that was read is TGCGCCAGCAGCCATAAACCCACAGGGTTTGGGGCCAACGTC.

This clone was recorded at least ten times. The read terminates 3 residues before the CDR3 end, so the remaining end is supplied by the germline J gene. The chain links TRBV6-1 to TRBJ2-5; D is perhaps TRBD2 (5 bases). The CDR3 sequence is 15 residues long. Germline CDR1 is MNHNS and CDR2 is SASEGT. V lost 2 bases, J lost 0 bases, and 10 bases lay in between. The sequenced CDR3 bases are TGTGCCAGCAGTGAAATGGCCGGGGACCAAGAGACC. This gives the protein CASSEMAGDQET. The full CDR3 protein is CASSEMAGDQETQYF.

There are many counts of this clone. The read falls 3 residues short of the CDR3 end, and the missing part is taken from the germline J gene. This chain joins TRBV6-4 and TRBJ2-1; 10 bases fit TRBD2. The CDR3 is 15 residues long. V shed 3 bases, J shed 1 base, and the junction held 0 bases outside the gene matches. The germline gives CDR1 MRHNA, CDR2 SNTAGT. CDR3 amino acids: CASSELAGSYNEQFF. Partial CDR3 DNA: TGTGCCAGCAGTGAACTAGCGGGATCCTACAATGAG.

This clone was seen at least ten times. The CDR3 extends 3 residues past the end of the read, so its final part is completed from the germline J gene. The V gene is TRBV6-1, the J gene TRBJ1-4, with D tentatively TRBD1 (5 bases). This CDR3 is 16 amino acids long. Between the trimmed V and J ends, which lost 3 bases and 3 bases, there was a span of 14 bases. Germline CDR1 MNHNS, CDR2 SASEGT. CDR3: CASSEGLIRANEKLFF. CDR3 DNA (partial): TGTGCCAGCAGTGAGGGACTTATCCGAGCTAATGAAAAA.

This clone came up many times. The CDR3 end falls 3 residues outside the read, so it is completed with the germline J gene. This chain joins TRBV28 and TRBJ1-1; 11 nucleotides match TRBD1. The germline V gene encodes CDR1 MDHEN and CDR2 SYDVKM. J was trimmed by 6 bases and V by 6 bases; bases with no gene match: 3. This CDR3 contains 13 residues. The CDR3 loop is CASRGQGVAEAFF. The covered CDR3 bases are TGTGCCAGCAGGGGACAGGGGGTGGCTGAA.

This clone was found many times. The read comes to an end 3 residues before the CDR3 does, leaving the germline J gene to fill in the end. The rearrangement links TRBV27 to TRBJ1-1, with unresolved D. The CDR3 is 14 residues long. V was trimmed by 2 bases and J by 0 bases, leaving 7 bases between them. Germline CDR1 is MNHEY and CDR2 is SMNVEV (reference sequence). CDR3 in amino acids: CASSLNLVNTEAFF. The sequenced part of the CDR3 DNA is TGTGCCAGCAGTTTAAACTTGGTGAACACTGAA.

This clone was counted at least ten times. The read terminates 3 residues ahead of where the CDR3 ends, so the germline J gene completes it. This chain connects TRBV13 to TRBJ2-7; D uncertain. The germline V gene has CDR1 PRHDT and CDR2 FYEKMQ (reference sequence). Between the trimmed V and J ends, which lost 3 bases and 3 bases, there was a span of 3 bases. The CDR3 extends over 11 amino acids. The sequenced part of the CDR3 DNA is TGTGCCAGCAGCTTCTACTACGAG. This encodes CASSFYYE. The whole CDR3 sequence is CASSFYYEQYF.

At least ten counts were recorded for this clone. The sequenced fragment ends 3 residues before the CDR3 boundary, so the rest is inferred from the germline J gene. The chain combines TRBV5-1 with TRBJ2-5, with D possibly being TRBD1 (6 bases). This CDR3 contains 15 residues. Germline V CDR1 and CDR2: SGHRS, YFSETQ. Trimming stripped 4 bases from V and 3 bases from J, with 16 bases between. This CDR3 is CASSDPGHAKETQYF. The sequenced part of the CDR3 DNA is TGCGCCAGCAGCGACCCGGGACACGCAAAAGAGACC.